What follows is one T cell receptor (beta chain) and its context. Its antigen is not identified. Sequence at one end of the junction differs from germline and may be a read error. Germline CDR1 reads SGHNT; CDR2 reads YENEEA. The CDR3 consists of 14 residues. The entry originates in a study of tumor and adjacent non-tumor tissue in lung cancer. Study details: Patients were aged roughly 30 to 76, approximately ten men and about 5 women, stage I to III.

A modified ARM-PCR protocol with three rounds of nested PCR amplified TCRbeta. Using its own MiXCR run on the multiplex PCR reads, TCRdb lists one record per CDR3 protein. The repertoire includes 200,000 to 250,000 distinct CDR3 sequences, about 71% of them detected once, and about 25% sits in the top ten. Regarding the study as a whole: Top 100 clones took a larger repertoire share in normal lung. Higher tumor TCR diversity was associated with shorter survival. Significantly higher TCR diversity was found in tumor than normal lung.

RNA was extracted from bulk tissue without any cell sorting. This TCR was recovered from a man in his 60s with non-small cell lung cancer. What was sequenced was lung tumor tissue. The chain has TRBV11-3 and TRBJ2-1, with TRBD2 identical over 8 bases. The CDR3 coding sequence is TGCGCCATCAGCCGTTCTAGCGGGTACAATGAGCTGTTCTTC. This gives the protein CAISRSSGYNELFF. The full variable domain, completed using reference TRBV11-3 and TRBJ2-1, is EAGVVQSPRYKIIEKKQPVAFWCNPISGHNTLYWYLQNLGQGPELLIRYENEEAVDDSQLPKDRFSAERLKGVDSTLKIQPAELGDSAVYLCAISRSSGYNELFFGPGTRLTVL.